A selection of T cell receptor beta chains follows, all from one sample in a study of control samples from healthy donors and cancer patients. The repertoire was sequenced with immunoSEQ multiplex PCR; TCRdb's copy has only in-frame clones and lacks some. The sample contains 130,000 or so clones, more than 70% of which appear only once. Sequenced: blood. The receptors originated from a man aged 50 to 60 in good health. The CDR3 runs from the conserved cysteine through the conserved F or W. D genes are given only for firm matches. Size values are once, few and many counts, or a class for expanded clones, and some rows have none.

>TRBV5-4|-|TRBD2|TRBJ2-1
CASSVASGVYNEQFF
TGTGCCAGCAGCGTCGCTAGCGGGGTCTACAATGAGCAGTTCTTC
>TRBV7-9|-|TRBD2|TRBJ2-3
CASSRGTSGGLSTDTQYF
TGTGCCAGCAGCAGAGGGACTAGCGGGGGGCTTAGCACAGATACGCAGTATTTT
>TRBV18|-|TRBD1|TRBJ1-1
CASSLNIGQGGSTEAFF
TGTGCCAGCTCACTTAATATCGGACAGGGGGGTAGCACTGAAGCTTTCTTT
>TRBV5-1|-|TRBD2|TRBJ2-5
CASSLAAGGNQETQYF
TGCGCCAGCAGCTTGGCAGCGGGGGGGAACCAAGAGACCCAGTACTTC
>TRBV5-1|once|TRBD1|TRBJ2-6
CASRTGSSGANVLTF
TGCGCCAGCCGGACAGGAAGCTCTGGGGCCAACGTCCTGACTTTC
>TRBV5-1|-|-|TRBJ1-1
CASSARLGAGTEAFF
TGCGCCAGCAGCGCCCGACTCGGGGCCGGGACTGAAGCTTTCTTT
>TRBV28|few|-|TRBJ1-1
CASSFLAPSTEAFF
TGTGCCAGCAGTTTTCTGGCACCCAGCACTGAAGCTTTCTTT
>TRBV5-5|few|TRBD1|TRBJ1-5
CASSPDRGRYQPQHF
TGTGCCAGCAGCCCGGACAGGGGGCGTTATCAGCCCCAGCATTTT
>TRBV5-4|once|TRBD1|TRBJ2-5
CASSADRGETQYF
TGTGCCAGCAGCGCAGACAGGGGAGAGACCCAGTACTTC
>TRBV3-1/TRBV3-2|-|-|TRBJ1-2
CASTQTPGSNYGYTF
TGTGCCAGCACACAAACTCCGGGGTCTAACTATGGCTACACCTTC
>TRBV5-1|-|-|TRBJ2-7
CASSLASRNEQYF
TGCGCCAGCAGCTTGGCCTCTAGGAACGAGCAGTACTTC
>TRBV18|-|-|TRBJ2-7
CASSPRQFYEQYF
TGTGCCAGCTCACCACGACAATTCTACGAGCAGTACTTC
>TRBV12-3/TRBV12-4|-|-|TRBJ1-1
CASSLGTAEAFF
TGTGCCAGCAGTTTGGGAACCGCTGAAGCTTTCTTT
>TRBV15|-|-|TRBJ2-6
CATSRDSMGSGANVLTF
TGTGCCACCAGCAGAGATTCGATGGGCTCTGGGGCCAACGTCCTGACTTTC
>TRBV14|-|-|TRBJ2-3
CASSQGSVQYF
TGTGCCAGCAGCCAAGGATCTGTGCAGTATTTT
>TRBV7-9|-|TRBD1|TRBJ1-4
CTSSSPDRVSEKLFF
TGTACCAGCAGCTCGCCGGACAGGGTTAGCGAAAAACTGTTTTTT
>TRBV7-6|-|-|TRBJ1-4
CASSLVAGASNEKLFF
TGTGCCAGCAGCTTAGTTGCCGGGGCTTCTAATGAAAAACTGTTTTTT
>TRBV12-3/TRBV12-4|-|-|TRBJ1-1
CASSGRRNTEAFF
TGTGCCAGCAGCGGACGGAGAAACACTGAAGCTTTCTTT
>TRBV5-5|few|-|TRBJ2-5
CASSLVVSTQETQYF
TGTGCCAGCAGCTTGGTTGTCAGTACACAAGAGACCCAGTACTTC
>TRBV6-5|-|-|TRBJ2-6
CASNRGQAGANVLTF
TGTGCCAGCAATCGGGGTCAGGCTGGGGCCAACGTCCTGACTTTC
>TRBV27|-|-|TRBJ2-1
CASSLALPGSYNEQFF
TGTGCCAGCAGTTTGGCACTTCCTGGTTCCTACAATGAGCAGTTCTTC
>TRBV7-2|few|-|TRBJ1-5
CASRPGGDSNQPQHF
TGTGCCAGCAGGCCCGGCGGAGATAGCAATCAGCCCCAGCATTTT
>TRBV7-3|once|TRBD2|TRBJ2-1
CASSILAGVSYNEQFF
TGTGCCAGCAGCATACTAGCGGGGGTCTCCTACAATGAGCAGTTCTTC
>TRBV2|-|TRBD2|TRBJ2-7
CASTRARGAYEQYF
TGTGCCAGCACAAGGGCCCGGGGGGCCTACGAGCAGTACTTC
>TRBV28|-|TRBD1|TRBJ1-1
CASNLAGGTSEAFF
TGTGCCAGCAACCTGGCAGGGGGTACGAGTGAAGCTTTCTTT
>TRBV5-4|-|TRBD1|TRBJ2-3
CASSPQGQGAFTQYF
TGTGCCAGCAGCCCCCAGGGGCAGGGGGCGTTTACGCAGTATTTT
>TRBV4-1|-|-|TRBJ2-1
CASSQGEGRNEQFF
TGCGCCAGCAGCCAAGGAGAGGGGCGAAATGAGCAGTTCTTC
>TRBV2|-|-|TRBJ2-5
CATFVQETQYF
TGTGCCACCTTCGTACAAGAGACCCAGTACTTC
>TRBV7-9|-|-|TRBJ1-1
CASSLEAGGAFF
TGTGCCAGCAGCCTCGAAGCGGGGGGAGCTTTCTTT
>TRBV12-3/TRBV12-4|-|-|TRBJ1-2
CASSTTDGYTF
TGTGCCAGCAGCACGACAGATGGCTACACCTTC
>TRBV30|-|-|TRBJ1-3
CAWSVSYSGNTIYF
TGTGCCTGGAGTGTTTCATACTCTGGAAACACCATATATTTT
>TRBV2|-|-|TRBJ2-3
CASNSGGPTDTQYF
TGTGCCAGCAATTCCGGGGGGCCCACAGATACGCAGTATTTT
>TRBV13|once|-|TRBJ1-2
CASSLGVGGYTF
TGTGCCAGCAGCTTAGGTGTTGGCGGCTACACCTTC
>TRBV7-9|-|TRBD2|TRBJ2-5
CASSFSGGAQETQYF
TGTGCCAGCAGCTTCAGCGGGGGGGCCCAAGAGACCCAGTACTTC
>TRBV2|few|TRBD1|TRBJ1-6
CASRGGGNSPLHF
TGTGCCAGCAGAGGGGGCGGCAATTCACCCCTCCACTTT
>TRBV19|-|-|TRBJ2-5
CASSMSGTETQYF
TGTGCCAGTAGTATGAGTGGGACAGAGACCCAGTACTTC
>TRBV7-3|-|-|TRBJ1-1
CASSLSPALGNTEAFF
TGTGCCAGCAGCTTAAGCCCGGCTTTGGGGAACACTGAAGCTTTCTTT
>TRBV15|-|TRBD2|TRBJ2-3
CATRSGDGDTQYF
TGTGCCACCAGGAGCGGGGACGGGGATACGCAGTATTTT